This T cell receptor beta chain was captured by sequencing in a study of T cells after yellow fever vaccination. TCRdb redid the calling of the 5' RACE reads with MiXCR, one entry per CDR3 protein. The sample lists hundreds of thousands of distinct CDR3 sequences, approximately 10% seen once, with over 3% in the top ten. The CDR3 has 11 amino acids. Trimming took off 8 bases at V and 5 bases at J, with 9 bases between the two ends. The germline CDR1 and CDR2 sequences are SNHLY and FYNNEI. This chain links TRBV2 with TRBJ2-5; D not certain. The origin of this receptor is a man between 18 and 35 years old who received the YFV17D yellow fever vaccine. Sequenced here: CD4+ T cells sorted from PBMCs, sampled 5 days after the yellow fever booster vaccination. This chain's CDR3 is CASAGEETQYF. CDR3 sequence (DNA): TGTGCCAGCGCAGGAGAGGAGACCCAGTACTTC.